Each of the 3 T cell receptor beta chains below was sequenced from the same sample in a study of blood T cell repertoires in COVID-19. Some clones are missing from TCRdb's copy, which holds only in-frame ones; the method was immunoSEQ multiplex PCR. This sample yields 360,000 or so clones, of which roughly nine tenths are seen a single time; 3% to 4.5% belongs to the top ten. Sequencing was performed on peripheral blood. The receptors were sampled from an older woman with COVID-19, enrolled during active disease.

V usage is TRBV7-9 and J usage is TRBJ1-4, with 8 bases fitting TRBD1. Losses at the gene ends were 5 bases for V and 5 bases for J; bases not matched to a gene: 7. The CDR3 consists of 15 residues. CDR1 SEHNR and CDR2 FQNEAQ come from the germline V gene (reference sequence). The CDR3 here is CASSPRTGRNEKLFF. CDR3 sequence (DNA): TGTGCCAGCAGCCCCAGGACAGGGAGGAATGAAAAACTGTTTTTT.

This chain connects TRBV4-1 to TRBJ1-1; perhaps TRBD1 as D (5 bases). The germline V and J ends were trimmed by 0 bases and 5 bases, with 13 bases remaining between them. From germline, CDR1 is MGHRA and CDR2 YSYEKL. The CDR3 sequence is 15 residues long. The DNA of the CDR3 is TGCGCCAGCAGCCAAGATCTTACAGGTTGGACTGAAGCTTTCTTT. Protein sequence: CASSQDLTGWTEAFF.

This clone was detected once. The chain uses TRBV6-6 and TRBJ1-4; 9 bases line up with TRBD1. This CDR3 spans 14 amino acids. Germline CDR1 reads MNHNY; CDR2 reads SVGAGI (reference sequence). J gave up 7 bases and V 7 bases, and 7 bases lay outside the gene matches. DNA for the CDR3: TGTGCCAGCACCCACGGACAGGGGAGTGAAAAACTGTTTTTT. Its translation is CASTHGQGSEKLFF.